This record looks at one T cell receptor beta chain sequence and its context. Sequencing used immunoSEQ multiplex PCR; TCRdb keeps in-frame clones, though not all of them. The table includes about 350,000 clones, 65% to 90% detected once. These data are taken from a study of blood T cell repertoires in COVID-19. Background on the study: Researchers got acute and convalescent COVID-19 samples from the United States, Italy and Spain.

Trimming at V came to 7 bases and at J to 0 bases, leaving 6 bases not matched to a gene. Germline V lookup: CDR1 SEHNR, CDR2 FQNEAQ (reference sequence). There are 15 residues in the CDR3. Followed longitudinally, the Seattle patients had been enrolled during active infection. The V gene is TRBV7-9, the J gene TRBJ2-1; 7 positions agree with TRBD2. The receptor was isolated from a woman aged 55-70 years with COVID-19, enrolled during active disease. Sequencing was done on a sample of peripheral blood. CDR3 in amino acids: CASTSGGGSYNEQFF. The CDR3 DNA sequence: TGTGCCAGCACCTCGGGCGGGGGCTCCTACAATGAGCAGTTCTTC.